Presented here are 15 T cell receptor beta chains from one specimen sequenced in a study of cytomegalovirus exposure and HLA in healthy donors. PCR primers comprised 60 Vbeta and 13 Jbeta primers. Sequencing was performed with immunoSEQ multiplex PCR; in TCRdb, only in-frame clones are kept and a portion is missing. The data show 150,000 to 200,000 clones, with around 79% seen just once and 6.3% held by the top ten. Sequenced material: PBMCs. Receptor source: a middle-aged man in good health and CMV-seropositive.

V gene TRBV19 combines with J gene TRBJ1-1; 8 bases align to TRBD1. The CDR3 extends over 13 amino acids. V shed 5 bases, J shed 4 bases, and the junction held 3 bases outside the gene matches. Germline V gene sequence: CDR1 LNHDA, CDR2 SQIVND (reference sequence). The CDR3 spells CASSSGGFTEAFF. The CDR3 bases are TGTGCCAGTAGTTCAGGGGGCTTCACTGAAGCTTTCTTT. The entire variable domain, with the rest obtained from reference TRBV19 and TRBJ1-1, is as follows: DGGITQSPKYLFRKEGQNVTLSCEQNLNHDAMYWYRQDPGQGLRLIYYSQIVNDFQKGDIAEGYSVSREKKESFPLTVTSAQKNPTAFYLCASSSGGFTEAFFGQGTRLTVV.

A note on this clone: The junction and the germline gene differ at one end; a read error may be behind it. This chain's CDR3 is CASSPLAGSSYEQYF. CDR3 nucleotides: TGTGCTAGCAGCCCACTAGCGGGATCTTCCTACGAGCAGTACTTC. J is TRBJ2-7 and V is TRBV7-7, with 10 bases fitting TRBD2. Per germline, CDR1 SSHAT and CDR2 FNYEAQ (reference sequence). CDR3 size: 15 residues.

The V and J genes are TRBV7-8 and TRBJ1-4; 7 bases line up with TRBD1. After removal of 5 bases from V and 6 bases from J, the junction contained 9 bases not matched to a gene. The CDR3 loop spans 15 amino acids. From germline, CDR1 is SGHVS and CDR2 FQNEAQ. Here the CDR3 reads CASSQGTAFDEKLFF. CDR3 nucleotide sequence: TGTGCCAGCAGCCAGGGGACAGCCTTTGATGAAAAACTGTTTTTT.

This rearrangement joins TRBV6-6 to TRBJ2-5; 12 nucleotides agree with TRBD2. This CDR3 spans 13 amino acids. CDR1 and CDR2 (germline): MNHNY, SVGAGI (reference sequence). After removal of 8 bases from V and 5 bases from J, the junction contained 3 bases not matched to a gene. CDR3 sequence: CASRTSGIETQYF. The CDR3 DNA sequence: TGTGCCAGCCGGACTAGCGGGATTGAGACCCAGTACTTC.

This rearrangement joins TRBV7-9 to TRBJ2-5; tentative D call: TRBD1 (5 bases). The CDR3 has 14 amino acids. CDR1 and CDR2 (germline): SEHNR, FQNEAQ (reference sequence). Trimming shortened V by 0 bases and J by 3 bases, and 8 bases separated the two germline ends. The chain's CDR3 is CASSLATDKETQYF. The CDR3 DNA reads as TGTGCCAGCAGCTTAGCGACAGATAAAGAGACCCAGTACTTC.

The chain combines TRBV28 with TRBJ2-3; 12 nucleotides agree with TRBD2. The J segment lost 3 bases and the V segment lost 5 bases, leaving 3 bases of the junction unmatched. The CDR3 is made up of 15 amino acids. Germline loops: CDR1 MDHEN, CDR2 SYDVKM. DNA of the CDR3: TGTGCCAGCAGTACTAGCGGGAGGTTTACAGATACGCAGTATTTT. Translated, it gives CASSTSGRFTDTQYF.

This clone was found once. The rearrangement uses TRBV29-1 and TRBJ2-1, with 8 bases aligning to TRBD1. There are 14 residues in the CDR3. Germline V lookup: CDR1 SQVTM, CDR2 ANQGSEA. V shed 4 bases, J shed 8 bases, and the junction held 10 bases outside the gene matches. The chain's CDR3 is CSVVRQGAVDEQFF. In DNA form, the CDR3 reads TGCAGCGTTGTTCGTCAGGGGGCGGTCGATGAGCAGTTCTTC.

Turning to this clone: Other DNA sequences in this sample translate to the same CDR3. The J gene is TRBJ1-1, the V gene TRBV2; D is possibly TRBD1 (6 bases). Trimming shortened V by 6 bases and J by 1 base, and 9 bases separated the two germline ends. Looked up from germline, CDR1 is SNHLY and CDR2 is FYNNEI. CDR3 size: 13 residues. The CDR3 bases are TGTGCCAGCAGCTCACAGGGGAACACTGAAGCTTTCTTT. It is translated as CASSSQGNTEAFF.

In its sample, this clone was seen a few times. This chain connects TRBV7-8 to TRBJ2-3; 8 bases are a match to TRBD1. The CDR3 consists of 16 residues. Trimming removed 4 bases from V and 2 bases from J; junction bases left unmatched: 8. Germline CDR1 reads SGHVS; CDR2 reads FQNEAQ. CDR3 protein: CASSSATGGFTDTQYF. CDR3 nucleotides: TGTGCCAGCAGCTCAGCCACAGGGGGGTTCACAGATACGCAGTATTTT.

This chain links TRBV16 with TRBJ1-2; no clear D. Per germline, CDR1 KGHSY and CDR2 FQNENV. Trimming left V 0 bases short and J 9 bases short, with 5 bases between. The CDR3 runs to 11 residues. Here the CDR3 DNA reads TGTGCCAGCAGCCAATCTAGCAGCTACACCTTC. This codes for CASSQSSSYTF.

Only a few counts were recorded for this clone. This chain connects TRBV7-3 to TRBJ1-2; no clear D. This CDR3 has 15 amino acids. The V end lost 1 base, the J end lost 8 bases, and 17 bases lay between the germline ends. Looked up from germline, CDR1 is SGHTA and CDR2 is FQGTGA. The CDR3 is CASSLSPDMTRGYTF. CDR3 coding DNA: TGTGCCAGCAGCTTAAGCCCTGACATGACAAGAGGCTACACCTTC.

This clone occurred once. At the DNA level, this CDR3 is encoded by other sequences in the same sample as well. This sequence joins TRBV5-1 and TRBJ2-5; TRBD2 agrees at 7 bases. Germline V CDR1 and CDR2: SGHRS, YFSETQ. The V and J ends lost 1 base and 3 bases, in that order; junction bases with no gene match: 0. This CDR3 comprises 13 residues. Here the CDR3 reads CASSLSGEETQYF. The CDR3 coding sequence is TGCGCCAGCAGCTTGAGCGGGGAAGAGACCCAGTACTTC.

The V call is TRBV4-1, the J call TRBJ1-4; D call uncertain. The CDR3 length is 17 residues. Trimming left V 4 bases short and J 0 bases short, with 15 bases between. Germline V gives CDR1 MGHRA, CDR2 YSYEKL. The CDR3 sequence: CASSLGLKGTTNEKLFF. In DNA form, the CDR3 reads TGCGCCAGCAGCCTCGGACTGAAAGGCACAACTAATGAAAAACTGTTTTTT.

This chain joins TRBV19 and TRBJ1-3; no firm D call. Germline lookup yields CDR1 LNHDA and CDR2 SQIVND (reference sequence). CDR3 length: 15 amino acids. The ends were cut back, 5 bases at V and 0 bases at J, with 11 bases in the middle. The CDR3 is CASSYDISSGNTIYF. The CDR3, as DNA: TGTGCCAGTAGTTATGACATAAGCTCTGGAAACACCATATATTTT.

This clone has just one count. The chain uses TRBV27 and TRBJ2-7; 10 bases match TRBD1. The CDR3 is 14 amino acids. In germline, CDR1 is MNHEY, CDR2 SMNVEV (reference sequence). V dropped 5 bases and J dropped 3; count of bases not matched to a gene: 4. The CDR3 bases are TGTGCCAGCAGTCCCGGGACAGGGGTCTACGAGCAGTACTTC. This translates into CASSPGTGVYEQYF.